This TCR beta chain was profiled in a study of blood T cell repertoires in COVID-19 (dated by TCRdb to about 2020). Background for the entire study: The collaborator samples originated in the United States, Italy and Spain and spanned the acute and convalescent phases of COVID-19. The repertoires were released in a freely available public database intended as a resource for research on the immune response to SARS-CoV-2. Where available, HLA class I and class II types were taken from metadata supplied by the sample provider and were not determined by assay-based typing. Samples were obtained from the ongoing ImmuneRACE study (first 160 participants) and from roughly 1,300 subjects provided by 6 global collaborators. Deeply sampled blood TCRbeta repertoires from subjects exposed to, actively infected with, or recovered from COVID-19 were included in the dataset. The prospective study material was composed of cDNA or gDNA derived from T cells, B-cell-depleted T cells, or PBMCs. A de-identified subject ID, COVID-19 status, age in years and sex were almost always included in the sample metadata.

This clone was recorded only once. Its antigen is unknown. Base qualities are not provided; no much larger clone lies one nucleotide away. Another Seattle source contributed samples from volunteer blood donors who had recovered from COVID-19. Collaborating institutions collected whole blood in K2EDTA tubes following their own protocols. For TCRbeta analysis, collaborator samples were shipped as frozen whole blood, as isolated PBMCs, or as DNA extracted from either sample type. The immunoSEQ Assay, a bias-controlled multiplex PCR, was used to amplify TCRbeta CDR3 regions from genomic DNA. Under the source paper's analysis protocol: Nucleated cell counts per sample were estimated from amplification of reference gene primers within the assay. Sequence reads were collapsed and filtered to measure the absolute abundance of every unique TCRbeta CDR3 rearrangement. For each sample, productive Simpson clonality was calculated as the square root of Simpson's diversity index across productive rearrangements. Imported from immuneACCESS, the table was reduced by TCRdb to in-frame sequences with V and J called. These copies leave out some clones; in studies compared against another copy, an unresolved V gene accounts for under half, and the cause of the remainder is not known. V, J and clone size were drawn from that table, and D and trimming were deduced from the DNA. The sample table shows roughly 300,000 clones, and more than 70% are seen once. The top ten clonotypes cover about 8% of the sample.

Summary of the overall study and its limitations: Clinical and demographic metadata were provided uncurated, with the amount varying by source and participant.

CDR1 KGHDR and CDR2 SFDVKD were looked up in the germline V gene. V has 9 bases trimmed and J has 5 bases trimmed; junction bases matching no gene number 15. The CDR3 covers 16 residues, taking in both the cysteine and the phenylalanine. The only DNA kept is the CDR3, 48 bases in frame from the first base. The source is a woman between 45 and 65 years old who had recovered from COVID-19. The chain couples TRBV24-1 to TRBJ2-5; 9 central bases correspond to TRBD2. The sample taken for sequencing was peripheral blood. CDR3 reads: CATQSQEGLAVETQYF. The nucleotide sequence is given as TGTGCCACCCAGTCGCAGGAGGGACTAGCCGTGGAGACCCAGTACTTC.